The text below deals with one T cell receptor beta chain. The CDR3 is 13 amino acids. Trimming stripped 4 bases from V and 4 bases from J, with 11 bases between. Germline-derived CDR1 and CDR2 are SEHNR and FQNEAQ (reference sequence). The template for TCR beta VDJ and CDR3 sequence profiling was genomic DNA. TCRdb fed the reads into MiXCR, producing one record per CDR3 protein. The sample comprises around 150,000 distinct CDR3 sequences, 71% of which are singletons, and 40% to 55% rests with the top ten. This record comes from a study of CD8+CD57+ T cells in acquired aplastic anemia. Sequencing was done on patients that had shown CD8+CD57+ cell expansion by flow cytometry.

The chain uses TRBV7-9 and TRBJ2-7; the D call may be TRBD1 or TRBD2 (5 bases each). The specimen sequenced was sorted CD4+, CD8+, or CD8+CD57+ T cells (not recorded which) from PBMCs. This clonotype originated in a human donor with aplastic anemia. CDR3 sequence (DNA): TGTGCCAGCAGCTCCGGGACCATTTACGAGCAGTACTTC. Translated, it gives CASSSGTIYEQYF.